These 23 T cell receptor beta chains were all obtained from the same sample, sequenced in a study of cytomegalovirus exposure and HLA in healthy donors. The PCR ran on 60 Vbeta and 13 Jbeta primers. TCRdb's copy holds only in-frame clones and misses some; the assay was immunoSEQ multiplex PCR. The profile shows about 100,000 clones, about three quarters of them singletons. Sequencing used PBMCs. Receptors originate from a male donor in good health and CMV-seropositive.

The chain is built from TRBV6-1 and TRBJ1-1; 10 bases match TRBD1. This CDR3 is built from 19 residues. Losses at the gene ends were 4 bases for V and 1 base for J; bases not matched to a gene: 15. Germline assignment: CDR1 MNHNS and CDR2 SASEGT. In nucleotides, the CDR3 is TGTGCCAGCAGTGCAAGACAGGGGGCCTTTACTGGGGGGAACACTGAAGCTTTCTTT. This sequence encodes CASSARQGAFTGGNTEAFF.

This clone turned up a few times. V and J are TRBV6-6 and TRBJ2-7, with D possibly matching TRBD2 (5 bases). V was shortened by 2 bases and J by 6 bases, with 8 bases between the two germline ends. Germline CDR1 and CDR2: MNHNY and SVGAGI (reference sequence). This CDR3 is 12 amino acids long. CDR3 in amino acids: CASSYRGLEQYF. In DNA, the CDR3 is TGTGCCAGCAGTTACCGAGGGCTCGAGCAGTACTTC.

The V gene is TRBV15, the J gene TRBJ2-3; D call uncertain. Germline CDR1 LNHNV, CDR2 YYDKDF (reference sequence). Trimming shortened V by 5 bases and J by 2 bases, and 17 bases separated the two germline ends. The CDR3 extends over 16 amino acids. The DNA for the CDR3 is TGTGCCACCAGCCCCCGAGGTGTCAGTTACACAGATACGCAGTATTTT. Residues: CATSPRGVSYTDTQYF.

This clone was seen only a few times. J is TRBJ2-7 and V is TRBV11-2; D possibly corresponds to TRBD1 (5 bases). Trimming cost V 4 bases and J 3 bases, with 7 bases left between them. CDR3 length: 12 residues. Germline lookup yields CDR1 SGHAT and CDR2 FQNNGV. The CDR3 region is CASSWGSYEQYF. DNA of the CDR3: TGTGCCAGCAGCTGGGGCAGCTACGAGCAGTACTTC.

This chain links TRBV5-1 with TRBJ2-7; no clear D. This CDR3 is built from 16 residues. V was trimmed by 1 base and J by 5 bases, leaving 19 bases between them. Per the germline V gene, CDR1 is SGHRS and CDR2 is YFSETQ. CDR3 residues: CASSLYLSRRQNEQYF. The CDR3 nucleotides read TGCGCCAGCAGCTTGTACCTGTCGCGGCGGCAGAACGAGCAGTACTTC.

This clone has more than one count but fewer than ten. This chain uses TRBV4-1 with TRBJ1-2; 7 bases map to TRBD1. This CDR3 is 15 amino acids long. Germline V CDR1 and CDR2: MGHRA, YSYEKL. The ends lost 3 bases at V and 3 bases at J; junction bases unmatched: 7. CDR3 amino acids: CASSHEGTEYYGYTF. DNA of the CDR3: TGCGCCAGCAGCCACGAGGGGACAGAATACTATGGCTACACCTTC.

This clone was recorded once. The chain has TRBV5-6 and TRBJ1-3, with a tentative D call TRBD1 (6 bases). V lost 0 bases, J lost 4 bases, and 17 bases lay in between. The CDR3 contains 17 residues. Germline CDR1 and CDR2: SGHDT and YYEEEE. For the CDR3, the DNA is TGTGCCAGCAGCTTGGGCCTGCCAGGGGTGAGAGGAAACACCATATATTTT. It encodes CASSLGLPGVRGNTIYF.

The count of this clone is one. The rearrangement uses TRBV27 and TRBJ2-1; no definite D call. This CDR3 spans 14 amino acids. The V end was cut by 5 bases, the J end by 2 bases, with 10 bases between. Germline CDR1 and CDR2: MNHEY and SMNVEV (reference sequence). CDR3 nucleotide sequence: TGTGCCAGCAGTCCCGCCGAGGCCTACAATGAGCAGTTCTTC. Translated, it gives CASSPAEAYNEQFF.

The sample holds a few counts of this clone. The V gene is TRBV6-1, the J gene TRBJ2-5; the D gene is possibly TRBD2 (6 bases). Trimming took 9 bases from V and 3 from J, leaving 17 bases between them. The CDR3 contains 14 residues. Germline assignment: CDR1 MNHNS and CDR2 SASEGT. The CDR3, as DNA: TGTGCCAGTTGGGACTGGACGGTTGAAGAGACCCAGTACTTC. This translates into CASWDWTVEETQYF.

This clone was observed a few times. This sequence joins TRBV9 and TRBJ2-5; D call uncertain. The CDR3 runs to 13 residues. Deletions cut 0 bases from V and 5 bases from J, with 8 bases between. The germline V gene has CDR1 SGDLS and CDR2 YYNGEE. CDR3 in DNA: TGTGCCAGCAGCGTAGCCCCCGGGGAGACCCAGTACTTC. This gives the protein CASSVAPGETQYF.

The genes are TRBV15 and TRBJ2-5; D possibly corresponds to TRBD2 (5 bases). The V end lost 1 base, the J end lost 7 bases, and 19 bases lay between the germline ends. This CDR3 is built from 16 residues. Germline-derived CDR1 and CDR2 are LNHNV and YYDKDF (reference sequence). As DNA, the CDR3 is TGTGCCACCAGCAGAGGGGCGGGCTTGGTTTGGGGGACCCAGTACTTC. It encodes CATSRGAGLVWGTQYF.

This clone occurred a few times. The chain employs TRBV2 and TRBJ1-6, with 9 positions matching TRBD1. From germline, CDR1 is SNHLY and CDR2 FYNNEI. This CDR3 is built from 15 residues. J was trimmed by 13 bases and V by 3 bases; bases with no gene match: 10. DNA of the CDR3: TGTGCCAGCAGTGAGCCGGACAGGGGAACAATTCCCCTCCACTTT. Residues: CASSEPDRGTIPLHF.

The chain carries TRBV5-5 and TRBJ2-7; 7 nucleotides align to TRBD1. Germline V lookup: CDR1 SGHKS, CDR2 YYEKEE (reference sequence). The CDR3 is 16 amino acids. After removal of 0 bases from V and 0 bases from J, the junction contained 6 bases not matched to a gene. The CDR3: CASSLVWGQSSYEQYF. The CDR3 DNA sequence: TGTGCCAGCAGCTTGGTGTGGGGACAGAGCTCCTACGAGCAGTACTTC.

This clone is a singleton in its sample. V gene TRBV19 combines with J gene TRBJ2-6, with 7 bases identical to TRBD1. CDR1 is LNHDA and CDR2 is SQIVND in the germline V gene (reference sequence). V lost 5 bases to trimming and J lost 0 bases; unmatched junction nucleotides: 4. This CDR3 spans 16 amino acids. The chain's CDR3 is CASSPTGASGANVLTF. Here the CDR3 DNA reads TGTGCCAGTAGTCCTACAGGGGCCTCTGGGGCCAACGTCCTGACTTTC.

The chain links TRBV11-3 to TRBJ1-1; 8 bases fit TRBD1. The CDR3 extends over 14 amino acids. The ends lost 5 bases at V and 7 bases at J; junction bases unmatched: 9. Germline CDR1 is SGHNT and CDR2 is YENEEA. CDR3 in DNA: TGTGCCAGCAGCGACCAGGGGGCAGGTGGTGAAGCTTTCTTT. Protein: CASSDQGAGGEAFF. Supplemented by reference TRBV11-3 and TRBJ1-1, the full variable domain reads EAGVVQSPRYKIIEKKQPVAFWCNPISGHNTLYWYLQNLGQGPELLIRYENEEAVDDSQLPKDRFSAERLKGVDSTLKIQPAELGDSAVYLCASSDQGAGGEAFFGQGTRLTVV.

The V call is TRBV7-3, the J call TRBJ2-3; D is uncertain. Trimming left V 2 bases short and J 3 bases short, with 9 bases between. There are 14 residues in the CDR3. Germline values: CDR1 SGHTA, CDR2 FQGTGA. CDR3 sequence reads: CASSLGRTTDTQYF. DNA for the CDR3: TGTGCCAGCAGCTTAGGTCGCACAACAGATACGCAGTATTTT.

The chain has TRBV4-2 and TRBJ2-3, with 8 nucleotides matching TRBD2. The trim removed 4 bases at V and 1 base at J, leaving 13 bases unmatched. The CDR3 totals 18 residues. CDR1 and CDR2 (germline): LGHNA, YNFKEQ. As DNA, the CDR3 is TGTGCCAGCAGCCCAATTCCTCTTAGCGGGGCCGGCACAGATACGCAGTATTTT. This gives the protein CASSPIPLSGAGTDTQYF.

V usage is TRBV25-1 and J usage is TRBJ1-6; D is perhaps TRBD1 (5 bases). The CDR3 totals 15 residues. Per germline, CDR1 MGHDK and CDR2 SYGVNS. Trimming cost V 3 bases and J 2 bases, with 8 bases left between them. The chain's CDR3 is CASSDHRTYNSPLHF. Here the CDR3 DNA reads TGTGCCAGCAGTGATCACAGGACCTATAATTCACCCCTCCACTTT.

The chain carries TRBV7-2 and TRBJ2-5; weak D call: TRBD1 (6 bases). Deletions cut 4 bases from V and 5 bases from J, with 14 bases between. The length of the CDR3 is 14 residues. The germline gives CDR1 SGHTA, CDR2 FQGNSA. The CDR3 spells CASSSLGARETQYF. CDR3 bases: TGTGCCAGCAGCTCCTTGGGGGCAAGGGAGACCCAGTACTTC.

The chain is built from TRBV28 and TRBJ1-2, with unresolved D. The CDR3 extends over 14 amino acids. Trimming left V 5 bases short and J 3 bases short, with 13 bases between. Germline V gene data show CDR1 as MDHEN and CDR2 as SYDVKM. The CDR3 nucleotides are TGTGCCAGCAGTCCCACCTCGAGGCACTATGGCTACACCTTC. It specifies CASSPTSRHYGYTF.

This clone was seen just once. The chain joins TRBV29-1 to TRBJ1-3, with TRBD1 matching over 7 bases. With V trimmed by 3 bases and J by 8 bases, 4 bases remained unmatched. This CDR3 is 12 amino acids long. Germline V lookup: CDR1 SQVTM, CDR2 ANQGSEA. The CDR3 region has the DNA TGCAGCGTTGAGACAGGGTTAGACACCATATATTTT. It is translated as CSVETGLDTIYF. Together with reference TRBV29-1 and TRBJ1-3, the CDR3 gives the full variable domain: SAVISQKPSRDICQRGTSLTIQCQVDSQVTMMFWYRQQPGQSLTLIATANQGSEATYESGFVIDKFPISRPNLTFSTLTVSNMSPEDSSIYLCSVETGLDTIYFGEGSWLTVV.

This chain links TRBV9 with TRBJ1-6; TRBD1 aligns across 8 bases. Germline V lookup: CDR1 SGDLS, CDR2 YYNGEE. The CDR3 is 17 amino acids. V lost 0 bases and J lost 9; bases outside the gene matches: 11. CDR3 coding DNA: TGTGCCAGCAGCGTAGTGAAGTGGACAGGGTTGGCTTCACCCCTCCACTTT. Translating it yields CASSVVKWTGLASPLHF.

The chain is built from TRBV7-8 and TRBJ2-3, with unresolved D. This CDR3 comprises 13 residues. The germline V and J ends were trimmed by 5 bases and 5 bases, with 11 bases remaining between them. Looked up from germline, CDR1 is SGHVS and CDR2 is FQNEAQ. CDR3 sequence: CASSRGPEDTQYF. CDR3 DNA: TGTGCCAGCAGCCGCGGTCCCGAAGATACGCAGTATTTT.